These T cell receptor beta chains were read from a single sample in a study of blood T cells in healthy people across ages. A single record per CDR3 protein comes from TCRdb applying MiXCR to the 5' RACE reads. The repertoire has about 650,000 distinct CDR3 sequences, approximately 31% of them found once; the top ten carry 15%. Sequenced: blood. The receptor set was obtained from a woman at least 80 years old in good health. The conserved cysteine and the conserved F or W are not part of the CDR3 here. Rows may omit the clone size; those that give it use once, few, many or a size class.

cdr3_length v_call clone_size cdr3_aa
12 TRBV27 . ASSLYQGARGYT
11 TRBV28 . ASSGKREYTQY
14 TRBV6-2/TRBV6-3 many ASSRTGGGSNQPQH
11 TRBV6-2/TRBV6-3 . ASRSPAGTEAF
13 TRBV5-1 many ASSLGGGRSTEAF
13 TRBV7-3 many ASSQRGTSGDTQY
13 TRBV12-3/TRBV12-4 few ASSISGNPSYEQY
15 TRBV12-3/TRBV12-4 . ASSPRAAGAVNTEAF
14 TRBV20-1 many SASRDPGGTGYGYT
11 TRBV20-1 . SAQRDGSYEQY
11 TRBV9 many ASSALQGRGYT
11 TRBV10-1 few ASSVDRGHEQY
11 TRBV20-1 . SAIWDRDYEQY
14 TRBV4-1 many ASSRSTGGRSYEQY
13 TRBV2 few ASSGGQGGGQPQH
13 TRBV9 few ASSVGDRGREKLF
12 TRBV3-1 many ASSRYRDSQPQH
11 TRBV10-3 many AISQQGSTEAF
15 TRBV6-5 many ASSHRDRAILPHGYT
13 TRBV5-1 . ASSPDGQGNQPQH
11 TRBV27 many ASLRQGTNEQF
13 TRBV29-1 . GVEGGRGWINEQF
14 TRBV7-2 . ASSPTGAGQGEKLF
13 TRBV6-5 . ASREGPALVDEQY
13 TRBV6-1 many ASSGLARSYNEQF
11 TRBV15 . ATALGGVGEQY
14 TRBV7-2 . ASTPSLAGGLNEQY